The 29 T cell receptor beta chains in this list originate from one sample, sequenced in a study of metastatic and nonmetastatic thyroid tumors. TCRdb ran MiXCR on the PCR reads. The table shows more than 70,000 clones, with around 7.8% occurring only once. All patients reached thyroid surgery having received no treatment beforehand. Material: blood. These receptors were collected from a female donor with papillary thyroid cancer or a benign thyroid nodule (not recorded which). Some clones in this sample may be carry-over from other donors' samples.

This clone has at least ten counts. This sequence joins TRBV9 and TRBJ1-3, with a weak D call TRBD1 (5 bases). The CDR3 has 15 amino acids. The V end lost 3 bases, the J end lost 2 bases, and 12 bases lay between the germline ends. CDR1 is SGDLS and CDR2 is YYNGEE in the germline V gene. This CDR3 reads CASSGSGSPGNTIYF. The CDR3 coding sequence is TGTGCCAGCAGCGGATCAGGGTCCCCTGGAAACACCATATATTTT. Full variable domain (missing parts from reference TRBV9 and TRBJ1-3): DSGVTQTPKHLITATGQRVTLRCSPRSGDLSVYWYQQSLDQGLQFLIQYYNGEERAKGNILERFSAQQFPDLHSELNLSSLELGDSALYFCASSGSGSPGNTIYFGEGSWLTVV.

This clone was found many times. J is TRBJ1-6 and V is TRBV5-6; TRBD1 matches 8 bases. The germline CDR1 and CDR2 sequences are SGHDT and YYEEEE. The V gene end was trimmed by 2 bases and the J gene end by 5 bases; junction bases not matched to a gene: 6. CDR3 length equals 16 residues. The CDR3 here is CASSLLGTGHNSPLHF. The CDR3 DNA sequence: TGTGCCAGCAGCTTACTTGGGACAGGTCATAATTCACCCCTCCACTTT. The variable domain in full, with the rest retrieved from reference TRBV5-6 and TRBJ1-6, is DAGVTQSPTHLIKTRGQQVTLRCSPKSGHDTVSWYQQALGQGPQFIFQYYEEEERQRGNFPDRFSGHQFPNYSSELNVNALLLGDSALYLCASSLLGTGHNSPLHFGNGTRLTVT.

On this clone itself: It may be a read error: a sequence one base away is much more abundant. This chain uses TRBV12-3 or TRBV12-4 with TRBJ2-1; D not certain. This CDR3 contains 13 residues. The CDR3 DNA follows: TGTGCCGGCAGTTTATCTGGGTCCAATGAGCAGTTCTTC. Amino acid sequence: CAGSLSGSNEQFF.

This clone has just a few counts. The chain couples TRBV11-2 to TRBJ1-1; maybe TRBD1 (6 bases). The CDR3 is 13 residues long. V was pared by 3 bases and J by 6 bases, with 11 bases between. The V gene's germline CDR1 is SGHAT and CDR2 FQNNGV. The CDR3 DNA is TGTGCCAGCAGCTTCCCGGACAGACCTGAAGCTTTCTTT. It encodes CASSFPDRPEAFF.

At least ten counts were recorded for this clone. A much larger clone lies one base from this, so it may be a read error. Other DNA sequences in this sample translate to the same CDR3. The CDR3: CASSLGPSGGSYNEQFF. The CDR3 DNA follows: TGCGCCAGCAGCTTAGGTCCCTCGGGGGGCTCCTACAATGAGCAGTTCTTC. J is TRBJ2-1 and V is TRBV11-2, with 7 bases matching TRBD2. This CDR3 contains 17 residues. The germline V gene has CDR1 SGHAT and CDR2 FQNNGV.

This clone was seen ten or more times. This chain connects TRBV4-2 to TRBJ2-3, with 9 bases matching TRBD2. Germline V gives CDR1 LGHNA, CDR2 YNFKEQ. This CDR3 region has 15 residues. V dropped 0 bases and J dropped 4; count of bases not matched to a gene: 2. The CDR3 loop is CASSQERGGPDTQYF. CDR3 coding DNA: TGTGCCAGCAGCCAAGAGCGGGGGGGCCCAGATACGCAGTATTTT.

This clone has a count of ten or more. Compared with germline, one end of the junction differs, possibly owing to a read error. This specimen includes other DNA sequences encoding the same CDR3. CDR3 DNA sequence: TGTGCCAGCAGCGTAGACGGAAACTATGGTTACACCTTC. Amino acids: CASSVDGNYGYTF. This chain joins TRBV9 and TRBJ1-2; D call uncertain. There are 13 residues in the CDR3. Germline V gene lookup returns CDR1 SGDLS and CDR2 YYNGEE. The full variable domain, its missing parts supplied by reference TRBV9 and TRBJ1-2, is DSGVTQTPKHLITATGQRVTLRCSPRSGDLSVYWYQQSLDQGLQFLIQYYNGEERAKGNILERFSAQQFPDLHSELNLSSLELGDSALYFCASSVDGNYGYTFGSGTRLTVV.

This clone was counted ten times or more. This chain uses TRBV11-2 with TRBJ1-4, with unresolved D. This CDR3 is 13 amino acids long. Trimming took off 7 bases at V and 7 bases at J, with 13 bases between the two ends. CDR1 and CDR2 (germline): SGHAT, FQNNGV. The CDR3 DNA reads as TGTGCCAGCACCCCAGCCCTAAGTGAAAAACTGTTTTTT. Its protein product is CASTPALSEKLFF.

This clone occurred a few times. The V gene is TRBV6-1, the J gene TRBJ2-7; possible D gene TRBD1, 5 bases. V was cut by 3 bases and J by 3 bases, with 18 bases left in between. CDR1 is MNHNS, CDR2 SASEGT, per germline. This CDR3 is 16 amino acids long. The CDR3 is CASSDPLWTTRYEQYF. DNA of the CDR3: TGTGCCAGCAGTGATCCGCTGTGGACAACCCGCTACGAGCAGTACTTC.

This clone was seen at least ten times. The chain links TRBV7-3 to TRBJ2-6; D not resolved. The germline gives CDR1 SGHTA, CDR2 FQGTGA. V lost 6 bases to trimming and J lost 0 bases, with 9 bases between them. The CDR3 length is 15 residues. The CDR3 region is CASSLQSSGANVLTF. The CDR3 DNA follows: TGTGCCAGCAGTCTCCAGAGCTCTGGGGCCAACGTCCTGACTTTC.

The chain carries TRBV30 and TRBJ2-7; D gene unclear. The CDR3 sequence is 11 residues long. Trimming took off 2 bases at V and 7 bases at J, with 9 bases between the two ends. CDR1 is GTSNPN, CDR2 SVGIG, per germline (reference sequence). DNA of the CDR3: TGTGCCTGGAGTAATAAGAAAGAGCAGTACTTC. As protein: CAWSNKKEQYF.

V gene TRBV30 combines with J gene TRBJ1-2, with a tentative D call TRBD1 (6 bases). The CDR3 covers 13 residues. V lost 2 bases and J 1 base, leaving 8 bases between the germline ends. Germline CDR1 and CDR2: GTSNPN and SVGIG (reference sequence). The CDR3: CAWSRTDNYGYTF. As DNA, the CDR3 is TGTGCCTGGAGTCGGACAGATAACTATGGCTACACCTTC. Using reference TRBV30 and TRBJ1-2 for the parts outside the CDR3, the full variable domain is SQTIHQWPATLVQPVGSPLSLECTVEGTSNPNLYWYRQAAGRGLQLLFYSVGIGQISSEVPQNLSASRPQDRQFILSSKKLLLSDSGFYLCAWSRTDNYGYTFGSGTRLTVV.

This clone was found many times. The genes are TRBV16 and TRBJ1-2; no clear D. Deletions cut 0 bases from V and 2 bases from J, with 10 bases between. CDR3 length: 15 amino acids. Germline V gives CDR1 KGHSY, CDR2 FQNENV. CDR3 DNA: TGTGCCAGCAGCCAATCGACCACAGTAAACTATGGCTACACCTTC. Amino acids: CASSQSTTVNYGYTF.

This clone appeared many times. V and J are TRBV30 and TRBJ1-2, with TRBD1 matching 9 bases. The germline V gene has CDR1 GTSNPN and CDR2 SVGIG (reference sequence). V lost 0 bases to trimming and J lost 7 bases; unmatched junction nucleotides: 6. The CDR3 length is 14 residues. As DNA, the CDR3 is TGTGCCTGGAGTGTAGGGACAGGGTCTGTTGGCTACACCTTC. It is translated as CAWSVGTGSVGYTF.

Worth noting for this clone: A read error may explain this, as a much larger clone is one base away. In the same sample, other DNA sequences code for this CDR3. The rearrangement joins TRBV18 to TRBJ2-1; 7 nucleotides match TRBD1. CDR3 length: 15 amino acids. Germline V CDR1 and CDR2: KGHSH, LQKENI. Trimming at V came to 4 bases and at J to 7 bases, leaving 10 bases not matched to a gene. The CDR3 nucleotides read TGTGCCAGCTCACTATTCCGGGACAGCTATAATGAGCAGTTCTTC. It codes for CASSLFRDSYNEQFF.

The sample holds a few counts of this clone. The genes are TRBV5-1 and TRBJ1-1, with TRBD1 matching 9 bases. Trimming took 5 bases from V and 1 from J; bases not matched to a gene: 3. CDR3 size: 14 residues. CDR1 is SGHRS, CDR2 YFSETQ, per germline. The CDR3 loop reads CASRPGQGNTEAFF. CDR3 in DNA: TGCGCCAGCAGACCGGGACAGGGGAACACTGAAGCTTTCTTT.

This clone was seen repeatedly, ten times or more. This sequence joins TRBV28 and TRBJ2-7; maybe TRBD2 (5 bases). There are 14 residues in the CDR3. The germline V and J ends were trimmed by 0 bases and 0 bases, with 6 bases remaining between them. CDR1 is MDHEN, CDR2 SYDVKM, per germline. The CDR3 sequence is CASSLWGSSYEQYF. The CDR3 DNA is TGTGCCAGCAGTTTATGGGGGAGCTCCTACGAGCAGTACTTC.

This clone was counted at least ten times. The genes are TRBV24-1 and TRBJ1-6; D perhaps matches TRBD1 (5 bases). The CDR3 runs to 17 residues. CDR1 is KGHDR, CDR2 SFDVKD, per germline. Trimming pared 2 bases from V and 10 bases from J, leaving 20 bases between. CDR3 residues: CATSDYPNRLALSPLHF. Here the CDR3 DNA reads TGTGCCACCAGTGATTATCCGAACAGGCTGGCGCTATCACCCCTCCACTTT.

This clone has at least ten counts. Here the CDR3 reads CASKGQRTLYGYTF. CDR3 sequence (DNA): TGTGCTTCCAAGGGACAGCGAACACTCTATGGCTACACCTTC. The chain recombines TRBV12-5 with TRBJ1-2; 7 bases align to TRBD1. From germline, CDR1 is LGHNT and CDR2 FRNRAP. CDR3 length: 14 residues. Unmatched junction bases numbered 13, after V lost 11 bases and J lost 4 bases.

This clone was detected many times. The chain employs TRBV7-9 and TRBJ1-3; D gene uncertain. This CDR3 region has 12 residues. Deletions cut 2 bases from V and 4 bases from J, with 3 bases between. Germline V gene lookup returns CDR1 SEHNR and CDR2 FQNEAQ (reference sequence). In DNA, the CDR3 is TGTGCCAGCAGCTTAACAGGAAACACCATATATTTT. As protein: CASSLTGNTIYF.

This clone was observed at least ten times. The chain recombines TRBV9 with TRBJ1-2; D remains ambiguous. Germline-derived CDR1 and CDR2 are SGDLS and YYNGEE. Trimming removed 6 bases at V and 5 bases at J, with 14 bases between. The CDR3 runs 13 residues. The CDR3 coding sequence is TGTGCCAGCACCCTGGACGGCGGGTATGGCTACACCTTC. Protein product: CASTLDGGYGYTF.

This clone was seen ten or more times. The chain employs TRBV3-1 and TRBJ2-1; 15 bases match TRBD2. Looked up from germline, CDR1 is LGHDT and CDR2 is YNNKEL (reference sequence). The ends lost 3 bases at V and 3 bases at J; junction bases unmatched: 0. CDR3 length equals 16 residues. The DNA for the CDR3 is TGTGCCAGCAGCCAGGGACTAGCGGGGGGCTACAATGAGCAGTTCTTC. Translating gives CASSQGLAGGYNEQFF.

Only a few counts were recorded for this clone. The chain uses TRBV27 and TRBJ1-5; perhaps TRBD1 as D (5 bases). Germline CDR1 reads MNHEY; CDR2 reads SMNVEV (reference sequence). Trimming removed 2 bases at V and 3 bases at J, with 8 bases between. The CDR3 contains 14 residues. CDR3 nucleotides: TGTGCCAGCAGTTTAAGAGGGGTCAATCAGCCCCAGCATTTT. Translation: CASSLRGVNQPQHF.

Comments on this clone: One end of the junction does not line up with germline, which may come from a read error. The rearrangement joins TRBV5-5 to TRBJ2-2, with TRBD2 as a possible D gene (5 bases). The CDR3 runs 13 residues. Germline V gives CDR1 SGHKS, CDR2 YYEKEE (reference sequence). This CDR3 reads CASSLYITGELSF. For the CDR3, the DNA is TGTGCCAGCAGCCTGTACATCACCGGGGAGCTGTCTTTT.

The gene calls are TRBV18 and TRBJ2-7; 7 positions agree with TRBD2. This CDR3 contains 14 residues. The V segment lost 0 bases and the J segment 5 bases; nucleotides outside the gene matches: 4. Per the germline V gene, CDR1 is KGHSH and CDR2 is LQKENI. The CDR3 reads CASSPPGLDDEQYF. In DNA, the CDR3 is TGTGCCAGCTCACCACCAGGACTAGACGACGAGCAGTACTTC.

This clone occurred many times. V is TRBV2 and J is TRBJ2-5, with a weak D call TRBD2 (5 bases). The V and J ends lost 0 bases and 9 bases respectively, with 5 bases between them. The germline V gene has CDR1 SNHLY and CDR2 FYNNEI. This CDR3 spans 11 amino acids. The CDR3 protein is CASSEARAQYF. The DNA of the CDR3 is TGTGCCAGCAGTGAAGCGCGGGCCCAGTACTTC.

This clone occurred many times. The chain links TRBV6-1 to TRBJ2-1, with 10 bases identical to TRBD2. The germline V gene encodes CDR1 MNHNS and CDR2 SASEGT. V shed 2 bases, J shed 2 bases, and the junction held 0 bases outside the gene matches. This CDR3 comprises 15 residues. For the CDR3, the DNA is TGTGCCAGCAGTGAAAGCGGGGGGGCCTACAATGAGCAGTTCTTC. It specifies CASSESGGAYNEQFF.

This clone has ten or more counts. The chain has TRBV7-9 and TRBJ2-3; D possibly corresponds to TRBD2 (6 bases). Germline CDR1 SEHNR, CDR2 FQNEAQ (reference sequence). V was trimmed by 5 bases and J by 0 bases, leaving 9 bases between them. The CDR3 length is 14 residues. For the CDR3, the DNA is TGTGCCAGCAGCCCTCGGGGGAGCACAGATACGCAGTATTTT. Translation gives CASSPRGSTDTQYF.

This clone appeared many times. The chain is built from TRBV24-1 and TRBJ1-6, with 9 positions matching TRBD1. V lost 7 bases to trimming and J lost 5 bases; unmatched junction nucleotides: 2. Germline V lookup: CDR1 KGHDR, CDR2 SFDVKD. The CDR3 sequence is 14 residues long. The CDR3 bases are TGTGCCACCAGAGGACAGGGGAATAATTCACCCCTCCACTTT. This translates into CATRGQGNNSPLHF.